This T cell receptor beta chain was retrieved from a study of chemoradiotherapy in HPV16-positive cancers. Study in general: Candidate HPV-specific clones and shared TCR motifs came from two HPV16-positive patients.

Broader study findings: Candidate HPV-specific clones and E7-related TCR motifs grew in tumor during treatment.

Measured with immunoSEQ multiplex PCR; TCRdb has only the in-frame clones, and not every one. The sample contains 15,000 to 20,000 clones, approximately 84% of which appear only once. CDR3 size: 16 residues. CDR1 is SGHTA, CDR2 FQGNSA, per germline. V was pared by 1 base and J by 8 bases, with 15 bases between. Note on this clone: As yet, its antigen is unknown.

The source is a human donor with HPV-associated anogenital cancer. The source was blood, collected from a patient who underwent chemoradiotherapy. The rearrangement links TRBV7-2 to TRBJ1-6; tentative D call: TRBD1 (5 bases). CDR3 DNA sequence: TGTGCCAGCAGCTTAGTTAAAGCGGGACGGGATTCACCCCTCCACTTT. Translated: CASSLVKAGRDSPLHF.